This entry lists 21 T cell receptor beta chains sequenced from one sample in a study of T-cell memory formation after mild COVID-19. TCRdb fed the 5' RACE reads into MiXCR, producing one record per CDR3 protein. Of 400,000 to 500,000 distinct CDR3 sequences listed, 20% were seen once; the top ten hold roughly 8.4%. Sequencing was performed on PBMCs or a T cell subset sorted from them (not recorded which). The receptors shown here come from an adult woman who had mild COVID-19 (a few samples of this study predate the infection). Cell type and time point are not known.

The gene calls are TRBV2 and TRBJ1-2; no clear D. Trimming left V 3 bases short and J 8 bases short, with 13 bases between. The CDR3 consists of 13 residues. Per germline, CDR1 SNHLY and CDR2 FYNNEI. The CDR3 DNA follows: TGTGCCAGCAGTGATTCCCGTGAGGGCGGCTACACCTTC. This gives the protein CASSDSREGGYTF.

This chain joins TRBV5-1 and TRBJ1-2, with D perhaps TRBD1 (6 bases). This CDR3 is built from 13 residues. Trimming left V 0 bases short and J 8 bases short, with 11 bases between. CDR1 is SGHRS and CDR2 is YFSETQ in the germline V gene. CDR3 amino acids: CASSLDRARGYTF. The CDR3, as DNA: TGCGCCAGCAGCTTGGACAGGGCCCGCGGCTACACCTTC.

This sequence joins TRBV11-1 and TRBJ2-1; the D gene is possibly TRBD2 (5 bases). Per germline, CDR1 SGHAT and CDR2 FQDESV (reference sequence). V gave up 5 bases and J gave up 4 bases, with 15 bases separating them. CDR3 size: 15 residues. CDR3 residues: CASSPRRTGYNEQFF. CDR3 nucleotide sequence: TGTGCCAGCAGCCCGCGTCGAACGGGATACAATGAGCAGTTCTTC.

This chain connects TRBV3-1 to TRBJ1-2; 9 positions match TRBD1. The CDR3 extends over 17 amino acids. Germline V CDR1 and CDR2: LGHDT, YNNKEL (reference sequence). V lost 2 bases, J lost 3 bases, and 10 bases stayed unmatched. The CDR3 here is CASSQPRGGTGHYGYTF. The CDR3 DNA is TGTGCCAGCAGCCAACCCAGAGGCGGGACAGGGCACTATGGCTACACCTTC.

This rearrangement joins TRBV5-1 to TRBJ2-7; the D gene is possibly TRBD2 (6 bases). The CDR3 loop spans 13 amino acids. The V and J ends lost 2 bases and 5 bases respectively, with 11 bases between them. CDR1 and CDR2 from the germline V gene are SGHRS and YFSETQ. The CDR3 protein is CASSFGSSDEQYF. CDR3 coding DNA: TGCGCCAGCAGCTTCGGGAGTTCCGACGAGCAGTACTTC.

V and J are TRBV7-8 and TRBJ2-7; D is perhaps TRBD2 (5 bases). The V end lost 4 bases, the J end lost 2 bases, and 15 bases lay between the germline ends. The CDR3 extends over 15 amino acids. Per germline, CDR1 SGHVS and CDR2 FQNEAQ. In DNA form, the CDR3 reads TGTGCCAGCAGCTACCCCCCGGACTCCCCCTACGAGCAGTACTTC. It specifies CASSYPPDSPYEQYF. Filled out from reference TRBV7-8 and TRBJ2-7, the complete variable domain reads GAGVSQSPRYKVAKRGQDVALRCDPISGHVSLFWYQQALGQGPEFLTYFQNEAQLDKSGLPSDRFFAERPEGSVSTLKIQRTQQEDSAVYLCASSYPPDSPYEQYFGPGTRLTVT.

This chain uses TRBV6-6 with TRBJ2-1, with 9 bases fitting TRBD2. J lost 8 bases, V lost 1 base, and 9 bases had no gene match. From germline, CDR1 is MNHNY and CDR2 SVGAGI (reference sequence). CDR3 size: 16 residues. DNA of the CDR3: TGTGCCAGCAGTTACTATTCCGGGACTAGCAGAGATGAGCAGTTCTTC. Its protein product is CASSYYSGTSRDEQFF.

This clonotype showed up many times. The chain combines TRBV20-1 with TRBJ2-7, with 7 bases lining up with TRBD1. Trimming took 6 bases from V and 6 from J; bases not matched to a gene: 14. This CDR3 is 14 amino acids long. Germline V gene sequence: CDR1 DFQATT, CDR2 SNEGSKA (reference sequence). The CDR3: CSAREQGIWSEQYF. The CDR3 DNA follows: TGCAGTGCCAGGGAACAGGGGATTTGGAGCGAGCAGTACTTC.

This clonotype was found many times. The chain joins TRBV12-3 or TRBV12-4 to TRBJ2-1; D possibly uses TRBD1 or TRBD2 (6 bases each). V was shortened by 3 bases and J by 6 bases, with 12 bases between the two germline ends. This CDR3 contains 14 residues. The chain's CDR3 is CASSFVEGGNEQFF. CDR3 in DNA: TGTGCCAGCAGTTTCGTGGAGGGGGGCAATGAGCAGTTCTTC.

V gene TRBV5-1 combines with J gene TRBJ2-7; 9 bases agree with TRBD1. The CDR3 length is 16 residues. The J segment lost 0 bases and the V segment lost 3 bases, leaving 7 bases of the junction unmatched. Germline assignment: CDR1 SGHRS and CDR2 YFSETQ. The CDR3 here is CASSWGQGESSYEQYF. The CDR3 DNA is TGCGCCAGCAGCTGGGGACAGGGAGAGAGCTCCTACGAGCAGTACTTC.

V usage is TRBV15 and J usage is TRBJ2-2; 9 bases map to TRBD1. V gave up 0 bases and J gave up 1 base; unmatched junction bases: 3. CDR3 length: 17 residues. CDR1 is LNHNV and CDR2 is YYDKDF in the germline V gene (reference sequence). CDR3 sequence reads: CATSRDWDRENTGELFF. CDR3 DNA sequence: TGTGCCACCAGCAGAGATTGGGACAGGGAGAACACCGGGGAGCTGTTTTTT.

In its sample, this clonotype was seen a few times. The CDR3 reads CASSADREGDTEAFF. The CDR3 nucleotides are TGTGCCAGCAGCGCCGACAGGGAGGGGGACACTGAAGCTTTCTTT. This sequence joins TRBV7-6 and TRBJ1-1; 7 bases agree with TRBD1. CDR1 is SGHVS and CDR2 is FNYEAQ in the germline V gene. This CDR3 contains 15 residues. V was pared by 5 bases and J by 3 bases, with 9 bases of the junction left unmatched.

The table lists this clonotype with many counts. V and J are TRBV21-1 and TRBJ2-7; the listed D gene, TRBD1, was not tested against the DNA. TRBV21-1 is described as a pseudogene. The CDR3 is 15 amino acids. CDR3 in amino acids: CASSKGGVGAYEQYF. For the CDR3, the DNA is TGTGCCAGCAGCAAAGGTGGGGTGGGGGCCTACGAGCAGTACTTC.

The table lists this clonotype with a few counts. The J gene is TRBJ2-3, the V gene TRBV25-1, with no clear D. V was trimmed by 4 bases and J by 4 bases, leaving 9 bases between them. The CDR3 sequence is 13 residues long. Germline V lookup: CDR1 MGHDK, CDR2 SYGVNS. DNA for the CDR3: TGTGCCAGCAGTGGGGTCTTGGCAGATACGCAGTATTTT. This translates into CASSGVLADTQYF.

This rearrangement joins TRBV5-5 to TRBJ2-1, with D possibly called TRBD1 or TRBD2 (5 bases each). The CDR3 spans 14 residues. Germline lookup yields CDR1 SGHKS and CDR2 YYEKEE (reference sequence). V lost 4 bases and J lost 9, with 17 bases in between. The DNA for the CDR3 is TGTGCCAGCAGCCCCACCGGGACCGTCTTTGAGCAGTTCTTC. It codes for CASSPTGTVFEQFF.

This clonotype was counted ten times or more. This rearrangement joins TRBV3-1 to TRBJ1-1, with 7 bases aligning to TRBD1. Germline V gene sequence: CDR1 LGHDT, CDR2 YNNKEL (reference sequence). CDR3 length: 12 amino acids. With 2 bases clipped from V and 10 bases from J, the junction kept 4 bases outside the gene matches. CDR3 protein: CASSQTTGRAFF. For the CDR3, the DNA is TGTGCCAGCAGCCAAACGACAGGGAGAGCTTTCTTT.

This clonotype was seen ten or more times. This chain uses TRBV29-1 with TRBJ2-7; TRBD1 aligns across 9 bases. This CDR3 has 13 amino acids. J lost 7 bases, V lost 6 bases, and 10 bases had no gene match. Germline V gene sequence: CDR1 SQVTM, CDR2 ANQGSEA. CDR3 residues: CSVPGTGRREQYF. The CDR3 nucleotides read TGCAGCGTCCCCGGGACAGGGCGACGTGAGCAGTACTTC.

The chain is built from TRBV19 and TRBJ1-5, with D hard to call. Germline-derived CDR1 and CDR2 are LNHDA and SQIVND (reference sequence). This CDR3 contains 15 residues. Deletions cut 5 bases from V and 1 base from J, with 12 bases between. CDR3 region: CASSGPGRSNQPQHF. As DNA, the CDR3 is TGTGCCAGTAGTGGGCCCGGCAGAAGCAATCAGCCCCAGCATTTT.

This clonotype was recorded many times. The chain combines TRBV7-3 with TRBJ2-1; TRBD2 aligns across 9 bases. Germline-derived CDR1 and CDR2 are SGHTA and FQGTGA. The V segment lost 5 bases and the J segment 4 bases; nucleotides outside the gene matches: 15. This CDR3 spans 18 amino acids. The CDR3, as DNA: TGTGCCAGCAGCCCCCACGGGGCGGGAGGGCCGGAGTACAATGAGCAGTTCTTC. It encodes CASSPHGAGGPEYNEQFF.

The table lists this clonotype with a few counts. This chain connects TRBV4-2 to TRBJ2-1; D tentatively reads TRBD1 or TRBD2 (6 bases each). The CDR3 contains 15 residues. CDR1 and CDR2 (germline): LGHNA, YNFKEQ. Trimming pared 4 bases from V and 8 bases from J, leaving 18 bases between. The chain's CDR3 is CASSPGGRGAHEQFF. The CDR3 DNA follows: TGTGCCAGCAGCCCAGGAGGTAGGGGGGCCCATGAGCAGTTCTTC.

CDR3: CASSDSRTIYEQYF. Here the CDR3 DNA reads TGTGCCAGCAGCGACAGCCGTACAATCTACGAGCAGTACTTC. The rearrangement joins TRBV11-2 to TRBJ2-7, with D perhaps TRBD1 (5 bases). Germline CDR1 SGHAT, CDR2 FQNNGV. CDR3 length equals 14 residues. Trimming left V 5 bases short and J 3 bases short, with 14 bases between.